The 31 T cell receptor beta chains listed next were all sequenced from one sample in a study of shared clonotypes between healthy human individuals (dated by TCRdb to 2018 to 2021). Library preparation used the immunoSEQ multiplex PCR assay. TCRdb's version of the immuneACCESS table is confined to in-frame rearrangements and falls short of the full clone set. An unresolved V gene accounts for under half of the shortfall where checked; the remainder is of unknown origin. Recorded for this sample are some 2,500,000 clones; 85% to 95% of them occurred a single time. The leading ten clones occupy 0.37% of the sample. The source material was naive CD4+ T cells from PBMCs. The intended sense of this specimen's cell subset or site label: CD45RA+ positively selected. The source of these receptors is a man aged 18 to 30 in good health. Some clones in this sample may be carry-over from other donors' samples.

This rearrangement joins TRBV28 to TRBJ1-2, with 7 bases matching TRBD1. V trimming: 2 bases; J trimming: 0 bases; junction bases outside the gene matches: 3. Germline CDR1 is MDHEN and CDR2 is SYDVKM. The CDR3 is 15 amino acids. The CDR3 DNA sequence: TGTGCCAGCAGTTTAACCGGGACAGCTAACTATGGCTACACCTTC. Translation: CASSLTGTANYGYTF.

The genes are TRBV7-2 and TRBJ2-3, with a weak D call TRBD2 (5 bases). V was trimmed by 4 bases and J by 0 bases, leaving 11 bases between them. This CDR3 spans 15 amino acids. Germline lookup yields CDR1 SGHTA and CDR2 FQGNSA. The CDR3 DNA reads as TGTGCCAGCAGCTCCAACAGAGGGAGCACAGATACGCAGTATTTT. Translated: CASSSNRGSTDTQYF. Together with reference TRBV7-2 and TRBJ2-3, the CDR3 gives the full variable domain: GAGVSQSPSNKVTEKGKDVELRCDPISGHTALYWYRQSLGQGLEFLIYFQGNSAPDKSGLPSDRFSAERTGGSVSTLTIQRTQQEDSAVYLCASSSNRGSTDTQYFGPGTRLTVL.

V usage is TRBV28 and J usage is TRBJ1-5; the D is unclear. V lost 5 bases to trimming and J lost 4 bases, with 18 bases between them. Germline V gives CDR1 MDHEN, CDR2 SYDVKM. The CDR3 covers 16 residues. The chain's CDR3 is CASSPSSWGGNQPQHF. CDR3 bases: TGTGCCAGCAGTCCCTCGTCGTGGGGTGGGAATCAGCCCCAGCATTTT.

With respect to this clone: This sample includes further DNA sequences coding for the same CDR3. The rearrangement joins TRBV7-3 to TRBJ2-3, with TRBD1 matching 9 bases. Looked up from germline, CDR1 is SGHTA and CDR2 is FQGTGA. The V gene end was trimmed by 5 bases and the J gene end by 3 bases; junction bases not matched to a gene: 6. The CDR3 has 15 amino acids. CDR3 sequence: CASSPGGQGTDTQYF. For the CDR3, the DNA is TGTGCCAGCAGCCCGGGCGGACAGGGGACAGATACGCAGTATTTT.

There are a few counts of this clone. The same CDR3 arises from other DNA sequences in this sample as well. V gene TRBV5-1 combines with J gene TRBJ1-4; TRBD1 might be the D (5 bases). Germline V lookup: CDR1 SGHRS, CDR2 YFSETQ. V was shortened by 0 bases and J by 0 bases, with 6 bases between the two germline ends. This CDR3 has 15 residues. The DNA for the CDR3 is TGCGCCAGCAGCTTGGAGGGGTCAACTAATGAAAAACTGTTTTTT. This codes for CASSLEGSTNEKLFF.

The chain is built from TRBV5-4 and TRBJ2-3, with D tentatively TRBD1 (6 bases). This CDR3 region has 16 residues. Germline CDR1 SGHNT, CDR2 YYREEE (reference sequence). V was pared by 4 bases and J by 0 bases, with 15 bases between. This CDR3 is CASSQAEGVSTDTQYF. CDR3 bases: TGTGCCAGCAGCCAAGCCGAGGGGGTTAGCACAGATACGCAGTATTTT.

The rearrangement links TRBV5-1 to TRBJ2-1; no clear D gene. Per the germline V gene, CDR1 is SGHRS and CDR2 is YFSETQ. V was cut by 6 bases and J by 0 bases, with 7 bases left in between. The CDR3 is 13 amino acids. In DNA form, the CDR3 reads TGCGCCAGCACTAAGAGCTCCTACAATGAGCAGTTCTTC. The encoded protein is CASTKSSYNEQFF.

This chain joins TRBV13 and TRBJ2-7; the D gene could be TRBD1 or TRBD2 (5 bases each). Trimming removed 4 bases at V and 3 bases at J, with 13 bases between. CDR1 and CDR2 (germline): PRHDT, FYEKMQ (reference sequence). The CDR3 spans 14 residues. DNA for the CDR3: TGTGCCAGCAGCTCACCGGGACCAAGCTACGAGCAGTACTTC. Residues: CASSSPGPSYEQYF.

The DNA of the CDR3 is TGTGCCAGCAGCCAAACACGCGGGGGCTACACTGAAGCTTTCTTT. Encoded protein: CASSQTRGGYTEAFF. This chain connects TRBV7-6 to TRBJ1-1; weak D call: TRBD1 (6 bases). CDR1 is SGHVS, CDR2 FNYEAQ, per germline. The length of the CDR3 is 15 residues. V shed 5 bases and J shed 3 bases, with 16 bases lying between them.

This rearrangement joins TRBV28 to TRBJ1-2, with a weak D call TRBD1 (5 bases). This CDR3 has 13 residues. Germline V gives CDR1 MDHEN, CDR2 SYDVKM. Trimming shortened V by 8 bases and J by 8 bases, and 18 bases separated the two germline ends. CDR3 DNA: TGTGCCAGCGGTAGACCGGGACCGGGCGGCTACACCTTC. This translates into CASGRPGPGGYTF.

For the CDR3, the DNA is TGTGCCAGCATGCAGGGACATAGCAATCAGCCCCAGCATTTT. It encodes CASMQGHSNQPQHF. The V gene is TRBV2, the J gene TRBJ1-5; TRBD1 is a possible D gene (6 bases). This CDR3 comprises 14 residues. Germline CDR1 SNHLY, CDR2 FYNNEI. Trimming cost V 7 bases and J 0 bases, with 10 bases left between them.

This chain links TRBV6-1 with TRBJ1-5; D is unresolved. The CDR3 runs 15 residues. Germline loops: CDR1 MNHNS, CDR2 SASEGT. V was cut by 8 bases and J by 1 base, with 15 bases left in between. The CDR3 sequence is CASRPGSSSNQPQHF. As DNA, the CDR3 is TGTGCCAGCCGCCCCGGATCAAGCAGCAATCAGCCCCAGCATTTT.

This clone appeared a single time. V and J are TRBV5-1 and TRBJ2-7; 7 bases agree with TRBD2. V gave up 3 bases and J gave up 1 base; unmatched junction bases: 13. The CDR3 sequence is 17 residues long. Germline-derived CDR1 and CDR2 are SGHRS and YFSETQ. The CDR3 DNA is TGCGCCAGCAGCTCCCTCTTGAATCACGGGAGGTCCTACGAGCAGTACTTC. Protein: CASSSLLNHGRSYEQYF.

CDR3 amino acids: CASSLKAGGNNEQFF. In DNA, the CDR3 is TGTGCCAGCAGCTTGAAGGCGGGAGGAAACAATGAGCAGTTCTTC. The chain is built from TRBV5-4 and TRBJ2-1, with 8 positions matching TRBD2. Germline V gene lookup returns CDR1 SGHNT and CDR2 YYREEE (reference sequence). This CDR3 is built from 15 residues. Unmatched junction bases numbered 5, after V lost 1 base and J lost 5 bases.

This clone came up once. The CDR3 DNA follows: TGTGCCAGCAGCCAATCTAGCGGGAGGACAACGGGGAGCGAGCAGTACTTC. Translation gives CASSQSSGRTTGSEQYF. The chain links TRBV6-7 to TRBJ2-7; 11 nucleotides align to TRBD2. TRBV6-7 has ORF status, its function being uncertain. V was pared by 6 bases and J by 6 bases, with 16 bases of the junction left unmatched. This CDR3 is built from 17 residues.

Only a few counts were recorded for this clone. This same CDR3 is encoded by further DNA sequences in the sample. This rearrangement joins TRBV5-1 to TRBJ1-1; D is uncertain. The CDR3 runs to 14 residues. From germline, CDR1 is SGHRS and CDR2 YFSETQ. V lost 0 bases and J 1 base, leaving 7 bases between the germline ends. CDR3 protein: CASSLVLGNTEAFF. The CDR3 coding sequence is TGCGCCAGCAGCTTGGTTTTGGGGAACACTGAAGCTTTCTTT.

The chain couples TRBV29-1 to TRBJ2-7; D might be TRBD1 or TRBD2, each matching 5 bases. Per the germline V gene, CDR1 is SQVTM and CDR2 is ANQGSEA. V was trimmed by 1 base and J by 2 bases, leaving 15 bases between them. The CDR3 is made up of 15 amino acids. This chain's CDR3 is CSVEGGAGRPYEQYF. As DNA, the CDR3 is TGCAGCGTTGAAGGAGGGGCGGGCCGACCCTACGAGCAGTACTTC.

The V call is TRBV9, the J call TRBJ1-2; maybe TRBD1 (6 bases). The CDR3 length is 13 residues. V dropped 0 bases and J dropped 8 bases, with 11 bases sitting between them. The V gene's germline CDR1 is SGDLS and CDR2 YYNGEE. The CDR3 nucleotides are TGTGCCAGCAGCGTAGTTGAACAGGGCGGCTACACCTTC. Translated, it gives CASSVVEQGGYTF.

The V and J genes are TRBV7-9 and TRBJ1-2; unclear D gene. The CDR3 loop spans 12 amino acids. V lost 4 bases and J 2 bases, leaving 5 bases between the germline ends. Germline CDR1 SEHNR, CDR2 FQNEAQ (reference sequence). This CDR3 is CASSSVNYGYTF. CDR3 sequence (DNA): TGTGCCAGCAGCTCCGTAAACTATGGCTACACCTTC.

This sequence joins TRBV28 and TRBJ2-7; possible D gene TRBD1, 6 bases. Per germline, CDR1 MDHEN and CDR2 SYDVKM. V lost 6 bases and J lost 2, with 17 bases in between. The CDR3 is made up of 15 amino acids. In nucleotides, the CDR3 is TGTGCCAGCAGGACTACCCAACAGGGACCCTACGAGCAGTACTTC. Protein sequence: CASRTTQQGPYEQYF.

In this sample, this clone turned up once. V gene TRBV23-1 combines with J gene TRBJ1-3, with D possibly TRBD1 on 6 matching bases. Being an ORF, TRBV23-1 has a function that is uncertain. Trimming took off 0 bases at V and 0 bases at J, with 9 bases between the two ends. The CDR3 spans 16 residues. Written as DNA, the CDR3 is TGCGCCAGCAGTCAATCAGACAGGCCCTCTGGAAACACCATATATTTT. Translation: CASSQSDRPSGNTIYF.

V is TRBV2 and J is TRBJ1-5, with TRBD1 matching over 9 bases. The junction had 8 bases not matched to a gene; V was cut back by 8 bases and J by 6 bases. Germline V gives CDR1 SNHLY, CDR2 FYNNEI. The CDR3 spans 14 residues. The CDR3 protein is CASGIQGAAQPQHF. The CDR3 nucleotides are TGTGCCAGCGGTATACAGGGGGCAGCTCAGCCCCAGCATTTT.

This clone was recorded only once. CDR3 residues: CASSRPRQGRGGNYGYTF. CDR3 sequence (DNA): TGTGCCAGCAGCCGCCCCCGACAGGGGAGAGGCGGTAACTATGGCTACACCTTC. The gene calls are TRBV9 and TRBJ1-2; 8 bases agree with TRBD1. Germline V CDR1 and CDR2: SGDLS, YYNGEE. The V gene end was trimmed by 4 bases and the J gene end by 1 base; junction bases not matched to a gene: 15. The CDR3 runs 18 residues.

The chain links TRBV11-1 to TRBJ2-5; 13 nucleotides match TRBD2. Trimming removed 7 bases from V and 5 bases from J; junction bases left unmatched: 19. Germline V gene sequence: CDR1 SGHAT, CDR2 FQDESV (reference sequence). The CDR3 is 19 residues long. The CDR3 DNA reads as TGTGCCAGCACCCCGGGACTAGCGGGAATCGAGGCCTCCTGGGAGACCCAGTACTTC. It yields the protein CASTPGLAGIEASWETQYF.

This rearrangement joins TRBV19 to TRBJ1-5, with D hard to call. Between the trimmed V and J ends, which lost 1 base and 5 bases, there was a span of 12 bases. The CDR3 sequence is 15 residues long. The germline gives CDR1 LNHDA, CDR2 SQIVND (reference sequence). CDR3 in amino acids: CASSIGQYSYQPQHF. CDR3 nucleotide sequence: TGTGCCAGTAGTATAGGTCAGTACTCTTATCAGCCCCAGCATTTT.

This clone was detected only once. CDR3 DNA: TGTGCCAGCAGCCACAGGGAGGGGTCAAGTCAGCCCCAGCATTTT. Encoded protein: CASSHREGSSQPQHF. The chain has TRBV27 and TRBJ1-5; weak D call: TRBD1 (6 bases). The CDR3 covers 15 residues. Trimming stripped 6 bases from V and 6 bases from J, with 18 bases between. Germline CDR1 reads MNHEY; CDR2 reads SMNVEV (reference sequence).

The chain combines TRBV7-9 with TRBJ2-5, with 14 bases identical to TRBD2. Trimming at V came to 5 bases and at J to 5 bases, leaving 13 bases not matched to a gene. CDR3 size: 18 residues. Looked up from germline, CDR1 is SEHNR and CDR2 is FQNEAQ (reference sequence). In DNA form, the CDR3 reads TGTGCCAGCAGCACAGGGACTAGCGGGAGCCGTTTCGGGGAGACCCAGTACTTC. It codes for CASSTGTSGSRFGETQYF.

Note on this clone: The sample has other DNA sequences that encode this CDR3 too. The chain uses TRBV27 and TRBJ1-2, with a tentative D call TRBD1 (5 bases). The CDR3 loop spans 13 amino acids. V lost 3 bases to trimming and J lost 4 bases, with 9 bases between them. CDR1 and CDR2 from the germline V gene are MNHEY and SMNVEV (reference sequence). The DNA for the CDR3 is TGTGCCAGCAGTTTGTCAGGGACCTATGGCTACACCTTC. It yields the protein CASSLSGTYGYTF.

This rearrangement joins TRBV9 to TRBJ2-2; 12 bases agree with TRBD2. Germline lookup yields CDR1 SGDLS and CDR2 YYNGEE. The J segment lost 4 bases and the V segment lost 1 base, leaving 5 bases of the junction unmatched. The CDR3 totals 17 residues. Here the CDR3 reads CASSVTSGRPVTGELFF. The CDR3 region has the DNA TGTGCCAGCAGCGTAACTAGCGGGAGGCCGGTCACCGGGGAGCTGTTTTTT.

The chain recombines TRBV4-3 with TRBJ2-1, with D unclear. The CDR3 sequence is 13 residues long. Germline assignment: CDR1 LGHNA and CDR2 YSLEER. Between the trimmed V and J ends, which lost 4 bases and 7 bases, there was a span of 11 bases. The CDR3 loop is CASSREQLNEQFF. DNA for the CDR3: TGCGCCAGCAGCCGAGAACAGTTAAATGAGCAGTTCTTC.

V and J are TRBV20-1 and TRBJ2-7; D possibly matches TRBD1 or TRBD2 (5 bases each). CDR3 length equals 11 residues. Germline CDR1 reads DFQATT; CDR2 reads SNEGSKA (reference sequence). V dropped 5 bases and J dropped 5 bases, with 10 bases sitting between them. CDR3 nucleotides: TGCAGTGCTGACCGGGACCACGAGCAGTACTTC. Protein sequence: CSADRDHEQYF.